The clone carrying this TCR beta chain turned up a few times. This CDR3 region has 16 residues. V gave up 5 bases and J gave up 2 bases; unmatched junction bases: 7. The germline CDR1 and CDR2 sequences are SGHNT and YENEEA. The source of the sample is a study of Ad26.COV2.S vaccination and SARS-CoV-2 variants. On the study more broadly: The COV1001 Ad26.COV2.S trial arm included the donor.

This table comes from immunoSEQ multiplex PCR, and its TCRdb copy is limited to in-frame clones, with some not included. This sample carries about 330,000 clones, 90% of them seen once, and the ten largest clones take approximately 5%. Treatment specified: some 20 received Ad26.COV2.S at low or high dose, single or two shots; roughly five received placebo; per-sample allocation not given. Samples were taken on day 63 after the first vaccine or placebo injection. The sequencing used peripheral blood, collected in a trial of Ad26.COV2.S vaccine versus placebo. The rearrangement joins TRBV11-3 to TRBJ2-2, with 8 positions matching TRBD2. The receptor comes from a person between 18 and 65 years old who received the Ad26.COV2.S COVID-19 vaccine or a placebo. CDR3 in DNA: TGTGCCAGCAGCCCATGGACTAGCAGAAACACCGGGGAGCTGTTTTTT. Residues: CASSPWTSRNTGELFF.